These T cell receptor beta chains were read from a single sample in a study of cytomegalovirus exposure and HLA in healthy donors. TCRdb's copy holds only in-frame clones and misses some; the assay was immunoSEQ multiplex PCR. This table has over 200,000 clones, 88% appearing once. The specimen was PBMCs. These receptors were taken from a young woman in good health and CMV-seronegative. Each CDR3 is given with its conserved first and last residue. The D gene is left open where the match is weak.

CDR3 protein: CAWDRFSGGPETQYF
CDR3 DNA: TGTGCCTGGGACAGGTTTTCAGGGGGACCTGAGACCCAGTACTTC
D gene: TRBD1
V gene: TRBV30
J gene: TRBJ2-5

CDR3 protein: CASSYRDREYNEQFF
CDR3 DNA: TGTGCCAGCAGCTACCGGGACAGGGAATACAATGAGCAGTTCTTC
D gene: TRBD1
V gene: TRBV2
J gene: TRBJ2-1

CDR3 protein: CASRSEYF
CDR3 DNA: TGTGCCAGCAGGTCAGAGTACTTC
D gene: -
V gene: TRBV28
J gene: TRBJ2-4

CDR3 protein: CASSRTGGLYEQYF
CDR3 DNA: TGTGCCAGCAGCAGGACAGGGGGACTATACGAGCAGTACTTC
D gene: TRBD1
V gene: TRBV9
J gene: TRBJ2-7

CDR3 protein: CASRSGELGYTF
CDR3 DNA: TGTGCCAGCCGGTCGGGGGAGTTGGGCTACACCTTC
D gene: -
V gene: TRBV28
J gene: TRBJ1-2

CDR3 protein: CAWSGTSGLPQFF
CDR3 DNA: TGTGCCTGGAGTGGGACTAGCGGGCTGCCCCAGTTCTTC
D gene: TRBD2
V gene: TRBV30
J gene: TRBJ2-1

CDR3 protein: CASSRAWKGSMSYTF
CDR3 DNA: TGTGCCAGTAGTCGAGCGTGGAAGGGGTCTATGAGCTACACCTTC
D gene: -
V gene: TRBV19
J gene: TRBJ1-2

CDR3 protein: CASSQDPEREGRETQYF
CDR3 DNA: TGCGCCAGCAGCCAAGATCCCGAGCGGGAGGGCCGGGAGACCCAGTACTTC
D gene: TRBD2
V gene: TRBV4-1
J gene: TRBJ2-5

CDR3 protein: CASSSRTTAKNIQYF
CDR3 DNA: TGTGCCAGCAGCAGCCGGACTACCGCCAAAAACATTCAGTACTTC
D gene: -
V gene: TRBV13
J gene: TRBJ2-4

CDR3 protein: CASSLLAGESTDTQYF
CDR3 DNA: TGTGCCAGCAGCTTACTAGCGGGGGAAAGCACAGATACGCAGTATTTT
D gene: TRBD2
V gene: TRBV5-6
J gene: TRBJ2-3

CDR3 protein: CASSPTGVREKLFF
CDR3 DNA: TGTGCCAGCAGTCCAACAGGGGTGCGTGAAAAACTGTTTTTT
D gene: TRBD1
V gene: TRBV6-5
J gene: TRBJ1-4

CDR3 protein: CASRQPDRHTQPQHF
CDR3 DNA: TGTGCCAGCAGGCAGCCGGACAGACACACTCAGCCCCAGCATTTT
D gene: -
V gene: TRBV6-1
J gene: TRBJ1-5

CDR3 protein: CASSRTTGFDYGYTF
CDR3 DNA: TGTGCCAGCAGCCGCACGACAGGGTTCGACTATGGCTACACCTTC
D gene: TRBD1
V gene: TRBV5-4
J gene: TRBJ1-2

CDR3 protein: CASSLWRRAEEKLFF
CDR3 DNA: TGTGCCAGCAGCTTATGGCGCAGGGCGGAAGAAAAACTGTTTTTT
D gene: -
V gene: TRBV7-9
J gene: TRBJ1-4

CDR3 protein: CASASGQTNTEAFF
CDR3 DNA: TGCGCCAGCGCCTCGGGACAGACGAACACTGAAGCTTTCTTT
D gene: TRBD1
V gene: TRBV5-1
J gene: TRBJ1-1

CDR3 protein: CASSRAHEQYF
CDR3 DNA: TGTGCCAGCAGTCGAGCTCACGAGCAGTACTTC
D gene: -
V gene: TRBV2
J gene: TRBJ2-7

CDR3 protein: CASKGGWSEKLFF
CDR3 DNA: TGTGCCAGCAAGGGAGGGTGGAGTGAAAAACTGTTTTTT
D gene: -
V gene: TRBV27
J gene: TRBJ1-4

CDR3 protein: CSVRDLVNEQFF
CDR3 DNA: TGCAGCGTTCGGGATTTAGTCAATGAGCAGTTCTTC
D gene: -
V gene: TRBV29-1
J gene: TRBJ2-1